The 26 T cell receptor beta chains listed next were all sequenced from one sample in a study of post-analysis software for immune sequencing data. Unique-molecular-identifier-tagged TCR beta cDNA libraries were used. TCRdb reprocessed the PCR reads via MiXCR and lists one record per CDR3 protein. The sample lists about 160,000 distinct CDR3 sequences, around 36% occurring once. The source material was blood, sampled after autologous hematopoietic stem cell transplantation. The receptors were gathered from a girl aged 5-17 years with multiple sclerosis.

This rearrangement joins TRBV4-3 to TRBJ2-3; no clear D gene. The CDR3 extends over 16 amino acids. Germline CDR1 is LGHNA and CDR2 is YSLEER. V lost 0 bases and J 0 bases, leaving 10 bases between the germline ends. CDR3 DNA sequence: TGCGCCAGCAGCCAAGAGCCGTCCGTTAGCACAGATACGCAGTATTTT. Its protein is CASSQEPSVSTDTQYF.

In the case of this clonotype: Compared with germline, one end of the junction differs, possibly owing to a read error. The rearrangement links TRBV5-5 to TRBJ1-1; no clear D gene. This CDR3 is built from 14 residues. Germline-derived CDR1 and CDR2 are SGHKS and YYEKEE (reference sequence). The CDR3 DNA is TGTGTCAGCAGCCCCCGCGTGGCCAACACTGAAGCTTTCTTT. Translated: CVSSPRVANTEAFF.

This clonotype was counted only a few times. The J gene is TRBJ2-5, the V gene TRBV20-1; D possibly uses TRBD1 or TRBD2 (5 bases each). Germline CDR1 is DFQATT and CDR2 is SNEGSKA (reference sequence). The CDR3 runs 14 residues. V dropped 5 bases and J dropped 0 bases, with 13 bases sitting between them. CDR3 region: CSAARGAYQETQYF. The DNA of the CDR3 is TGCAGTGCTGCCAGAGGGGCGTACCAAGAGACCCAGTACTTC.

The chain employs TRBV5-5 and TRBJ1-2; D unresolved. The CDR3 loop spans 16 amino acids. V lost 0 bases and J 4 bases, leaving 16 bases between the germline ends. Germline V CDR1 and CDR2: SGHKS, YYEKEE (reference sequence). CDR3 protein: CASSLGGVRKSYGYTF. The CDR3 coding sequence is TGTGCCAGCAGCTTGGGCGGCGTAAGGAAGAGCTATGGCTACACCTTC.

The chain links TRBV12-3 or TRBV12-4 to TRBJ1-2; 7 bases match TRBD1. V was pared by 6 bases and J by 0 bases, with 7 bases of the junction left unmatched. This CDR3 region has 15 residues. CDR3 region: CASSPGQAANYGYTF. Written as DNA, the CDR3 is TGTGCCAGCAGCCCCGGACAGGCGGCTAACTATGGCTACACCTTC.

This chain joins TRBV12-3 or TRBV12-4 and TRBJ2-5; TRBD2 aligns across 12 bases. The tail of the sequence fits TRBJ2-7 better, so the J call may be wrong. CDR3 length: 15 residues. CDR3 DNA: TGTGCCAGCAGTATACGACTAGCGGGAGCCGGCGAGCAGTACTTC. The encoded protein is CASSIRLAGAGEQYF.

This chain uses TRBV19 with TRBJ2-7; the D gene is possibly TRBD2 (5 bases). Germline V gives CDR1 LNHDA, CDR2 SQIVND (reference sequence). The V gene lost 3 bases and the J gene lost 2 bases, with 14 bases spanning the gap. The CDR3 covers 15 residues. CDR3 bases: TGTGCCAGTAGTATGGCACCAGGACTTCCCTACGAGCAGTACTTC. Amino acid sequence: CASSMAPGLPYEQYF.

The chain recombines TRBV7-3 with TRBJ2-3; D is tentatively TRBD1 or TRBD2 (5 bases each). The CDR3 is 15 residues long. The V end was cut by 5 bases, the J end by 6 bases, with 18 bases between. Germline assignment: CDR1 SGHTA and CDR2 FQGTGA. The CDR3 spells CASSKTGANDDTQYF. The CDR3, as DNA: TGTGCCAGCAGCAAAACCGGGGCAAACGATGATACGCAGTATTTT. The full variable domain, rest sourced from reference TRBV7-3 and TRBJ2-3, is GAGVSQTPSNKVTEKGKYVELRCDPISGHTALYWYRQSLGQGPEFLIYFQGTGAADDSGLPNDRFFAVRPEGSVSTLKIQRTERGDSAVYLCASSKTGANDDTQYFGPGTRLTVL.

This clonotype was found once. The chain links TRBV6-2 or TRBV6-3 to TRBJ1-2; maybe TRBD1 (5 bases). CDR3 size: 16 residues. Germline CDR1 is MNHEY and CDR2 is SVGEGT. Trimming took off 4 bases at V and 2 bases at J, with 17 bases between the two ends. CDR3 nucleotide sequence: TGTGCCAGCAGTTTCCCCTTGAGGGGACCGAACTATGGCTACACCTTC. This translates into CASSFPLRGPNYGYTF.

The chain combines TRBV20-1 with TRBJ2-1; tentative D call: TRBD2 (6 bases). V lost 0 bases and J 8 bases, leaving 17 bases between the germline ends. CDR3 length: 15 amino acids. Per the germline V gene, CDR1 is DFQATT and CDR2 is SNEGSKA (reference sequence). CDR3 coding DNA: TGCAGTGCTAGAGATCGACCAGCCGGAGGGGATGAGCAGTTCTTC. It encodes CSARDRPAGGDEQFF.

This clonotype was counted a few times. V gene TRBV29-1 combines with J gene TRBJ2-1, with D possibly TRBD2 on 5 matching bases. Germline CDR1 and CDR2: SQVTM and ANQGSEA. Trimming pared 7 bases from V and 5 bases from J, leaving 15 bases between. The CDR3 extends over 13 amino acids. Here the CDR3 reads CSAEPGSNNEQFF. In DNA, the CDR3 is TGCAGCGCCGAACCGGGGAGCAACAATGAGCAGTTCTTC.

CDR3: CASSVGLAGNNEQFF. The CDR3 DNA follows: TGTGCCAGCAGCGTAGGACTAGCGGGCAACAATGAGCAGTTCTTC. The rearrangement uses TRBV9 and TRBJ2-1; 10 bases are shared with TRBD2. This CDR3 has 15 amino acids. Germline CDR1 and CDR2: SGDLS and YYNGEE. Trimming at V came to 0 bases and at J to 5 bases, leaving 2 bases not matched to a gene.

This clonotype has a handful of counts. One end of the junction varies from germline; a read error may be responsible. The rearrangement joins TRBV20-1 to TRBJ2-4, with 7 bases matching TRBD1. CDR1 is DFQATT and CDR2 is SNEGSKA in the germline V gene (reference sequence). The CDR3 is 13 residues long. The CDR3 region is CSATDRAKNIQYF. CDR3 bases: TGCAGTGCAACCGACAGGGCCAAGAACATTCAGTACTTC.

This clonotype showed up just a few times. This rearrangement joins TRBV20-1 to TRBJ2-7; 12 nucleotides align to TRBD1. CDR3 length: 16 amino acids. CDR1 and CDR2 (germline): DFQATT, SNEGSKA (reference sequence). Trimming took 5 bases from V and 3 from J; bases not matched to a gene: 11. The CDR3 coding sequence is TGCAGTGCTTTAATCTCCGGGACAGGGGGCTACTACGAGCAGTACTTC. Its translation: CSALISGTGGYYEQYF.

The chain couples TRBV28 to TRBJ2-1; the match to TRBD1 covers 8 bases. Germline CDR1 MDHEN, CDR2 SYDVKM. The CDR3 is made up of 15 amino acids. The V and J ends lost 1 base and 2 bases, in that order; junction bases with no gene match: 1. CDR3 in DNA: TGTGCCAGCAGTTTATCGACAGGGGCCTACAATGAGCAGTTCTTC. Amino acids: CASSLSTGAYNEQFF.

There are a few counts of this clonotype. The V and J genes are TRBV24-1 and TRBJ2-4; possibly TRBD1 for D (6 bases). V was clipped by 3 bases and J by 3 bases, with 11 bases between them. CDR3 length: 15 residues. Germline V CDR1 and CDR2: KGHDR, SFDVKD. CDR3 protein: CATSDDRDNKNIQYF. Here the CDR3 DNA reads TGTGCCACCAGTGATGACCGGGACAACAAAAACATTCAGTACTTC.

The rearrangement links TRBV5-1 to TRBJ1-5; D unresolved. The germline gives CDR1 SGHRS, CDR2 YFSETQ. The V gene lost 6 bases and the J gene lost 3 bases, with 10 bases spanning the gap. This CDR3 comprises 13 residues. CDR3 amino acids: CASIGLSNQPQHF. DNA for the CDR3: TGCGCCAGCATAGGACTGTCCAATCAGCCCCAGCATTTT.

By its share, this clonotype is medium-sized. This chain uses TRBV12-3 or TRBV12-4 with TRBJ2-5, with D unclear. The CDR3 sequence is 12 residues long. Trimming took off 2 bases at V and 6 bases at J, with 7 bases between the two ends. CDR3 DNA: TGTGCCAGCAGTTTAAAGAGGCAGACCCAGTACTTC. Residues: CASSLKRQTQYF.

This clonotype has only one observation. The chain employs TRBV20-1 and TRBJ2-1; 7 bases fit TRBD2. The V gene end was trimmed by 5 bases and the J gene end by 3 bases; junction bases not matched to a gene: 7. This CDR3 has 14 amino acids. Germline CDR1 and CDR2: DFQATT and SNEGSKA (reference sequence). CDR3 region: CSAFNREVYNEQFF. CDR3 nucleotides: TGCAGTGCTTTTAATCGGGAGGTCTACAATGAGCAGTTCTTC.

This clonotype was counted only a few times. This may be a read error: a much more frequent sequence differs by one nucleotide. J is TRBJ2-3 and V is TRBV12-3 or TRBV12-4; 7 positions agree with TRBD1. The CDR3 sequence is 15 residues long. V lost 6 bases, J lost 0 bases, and 6 bases stayed unmatched. CDR3 sequence: CASSTNRGSTDTQYF. In DNA, the CDR3 is TGTGCCAGCAGCACTAACAGGGGAAGCACAGATACGCAGTATTTT.

This chain joins TRBV6-2 or TRBV6-3 and TRBJ2-3; D is uncertain. V lost 2 bases and J 4 bases, leaving 13 bases between the germline ends. Germline CDR1 is MNHEY and CDR2 is SVGEGT. This CDR3 comprises 15 residues. CDR3 loop: CASSYGQKWADTQYF. The CDR3 region has the DNA TGTGCCAGCAGTTACGGCCAAAAGTGGGCAGATACGCAGTATTTT.

This clonotype was seen a handful of times. V usage is TRBV6-1 and J usage is TRBJ1-2; possibly TRBD1 for D (5 bases). Trimming took off 8 bases at V and 6 bases at J, with 13 bases between the two ends. Per germline, CDR1 MNHNS and CDR2 SASEGT. The CDR3 contains 12 residues. This CDR3 reads CASLRGGDGYTF. Written as DNA, the CDR3 is TGTGCCAGCCTTAGGGGAGGGGATGGCTACACCTTC.

The chain is built from TRBV11-1 and TRBJ1-6; 9 bases are a match to TRBD1. Trimming cost V 1 base and J 7 bases; bases outside gene matches: 20. The CDR3 runs 21 residues. Germline V lookup: CDR1 SGHAT, CDR2 FQDESV (reference sequence). The CDR3 loop reads CASSLETNWVWAGQGNSPLHF. The DNA for the CDR3 is TGTGCCAGCAGCTTAGAGACGAACTGGGTCTGGGCCGGACAGGGGAATTCACCCCTCCACTTT.

The table lists this clonotype with a few counts. V and J are TRBV12-3 or TRBV12-4 and TRBJ1-2, with D uncertain. The V gene lost 3 bases and the J gene lost 2 bases, with 10 bases spanning the gap. The CDR3 extends over 14 amino acids. CDR3 region: CASSFGPFNYGYTF. CDR3 nucleotide sequence: TGTGCCAGCAGTTTCGGGCCCTTCAACTATGGCTACACCTTC.

This chain uses TRBV28 with TRBJ2-7; no clear D gene. V was pared by 2 bases and J by 5 bases, with 10 bases between. Germline V gene lookup returns CDR1 MDHEN and CDR2 SYDVKM. The CDR3 spans 13 residues. CDR3: CASSLGPLDEQYF. The CDR3 DNA sequence: TGTGCCAGCAGTTTAGGGCCCCTCGACGAGCAGTACTTC.

This sequence joins TRBV29-1 and TRBJ2-5, with D possibly TRBD2 on 5 matching bases. V was cut by 2 bases and J by 5 bases, with 18 bases left in between. The CDR3 totals 15 residues. Germline V CDR1 and CDR2: SQVTM, ANQGSEA. CDR3 amino acids: CSVEPDGSSVETQYF. CDR3 DNA sequence: TGCAGCGTTGAACCGGATGGGAGCAGTGTGGAGACCCAGTACTTC.